This T cell receptor beta chain was profiled in a study of T cell responses to AZD1222 COVID-19 vaccine. Sequencing used immunoSEQ multiplex PCR; TCRdb keeps in-frame clones, though not all of them. The repertoire holds 100,000 to 150,000 clones, with around 89% as singletons. The germline gives CDR1 SGHRS, CDR2 YFSETQ. The V end lost 4 bases, the J end lost 3 bases, and 17 bases lay between the germline ends. This CDR3 has 15 amino acids. Doses given second, at about 4 or about 12 weeks, were pooled. The TCR comes from an adult who received the AZD1222 COVID-19 vaccine. The material sequenced was peripheral blood, taken 28 days after the second AZD1222 dose. V usage is TRBV5-1 and J usage is TRBJ2-7; D perhaps matches TRBD1 (5 bases). CDR3 coding DNA: TGCGCCAGCAGCCCCTACCCCGAACAGGACTACGAGCAGTACTTC. It codes for CASSPYPEQDYEQYF. Full variable domain (missing parts from reference TRBV5-1 and TRBJ2-7): KAGVTQTPRYLIKTRGQQVTLSCSPISGHRSVSWYQQTPGQGLQFLFEYFSETQRNKGNFPGRFSGRQFSNSRSEMNVSTLELGDSALYLCASSPYPEQDYEQYFGPGTRLTVT.